This TCR beta chain comes out of a study of blood T cell repertoires in COVID-19 (TCRdb year 2020). As for the study more broadly: Collaborator samples came from the United States, Italy and Spain and covered acute and convalescent phases of COVID-19. The prospective study material was composed of cDNA or gDNA derived from T cells, B-cell-depleted T cells, or PBMCs. Subjects who had been exposed to COVID-19, were actively infected with it, or had recovered from it provided the deeply sampled blood TCRbeta repertoires that made up the dataset. The repertoires were made available in a free public database intended to serve as a resource for research on the immune response to SARS-CoV-2. The samples were drawn from the first 160 participants of the ongoing ImmuneRACE study and from 1,254 subjects provided by 6 global collaborators. Nearly every sample came with metadata listing a de-identified subject ID, COVID-19 status, age in years and sex. HLA class I and class II types, where available, came from metadata supplied by the sample provider rather than from assay-based typing. What the study reported, not specific to this receptor: Clinical and demographic metadata were provided uncurated, with the amount varying by source and participant.

A second Seattle source provided samples from volunteer blood donors who had recovered from COVID-19. Whole blood was collected in K2EDTA tubes by collaborating institutions according to the institutions' own protocols. Collaborator samples were shipped for TCRbeta analysis as frozen whole blood, isolated PBMCs, or DNA extracted from either sample type. The V end loses 7 bases and the J end loses 0 bases, and a stretch of 13 bases separates them. The germline V gene supplies CDR1 MNHEY and CDR2 SVGAGI. Measured from the cysteine to the phenylalanine, the CDR3 is 14 residues long. The DNA shown is the 42-base CDR3, in frame from base 1. A word on this clone: Its cognate antigen has yet to be identified. No clone much larger than this one lies a single base away; base qualities are absent.

TCRbeta CDR3 regions were amplified from genomic DNA by means of the immunoSEQ Assay, a bias-controlled multiplex PCR. In the authors' own workflow: Nucleated cell counts per sample were estimated from amplification of reference gene primers within the assay. To quantify the absolute abundance of each unique TCRbeta CDR3 rearrangement, sequence reads were collapsed and filtered. Productive Simpson clonality was computed per sample as the square root of Simpson's diversity index over productive rearrangements. Not all clones reach the TCRdb copy of this immuneACCESS table, which keeps in-frame sequences only. Checked studies attribute under half of the gap to unresolved V genes and leave the rest unexplained. V and J calls plus clone size are reproduced from that table; the DNA served to infer D and trimming. For this sample the table gives about 190,000 clones, of which about 88% were detected only once. The ten largest make up roughly 6.2% of the sample.

The rearranged segments are TRBV6-5 and TRBJ2-7, and perhaps TRBD2 as D gene, on 5 matching bases. The source of this sequence is a woman between 40 and 55 years old who had recovered from COVID-19. The sequencing input was peripheral blood. The DNA is as follows: TGTGCCAGCAAGAGGGCCGCGAGCTCCTACGAGCAGTACTTC. Translated, it reads CASKRAASSYEQYF.